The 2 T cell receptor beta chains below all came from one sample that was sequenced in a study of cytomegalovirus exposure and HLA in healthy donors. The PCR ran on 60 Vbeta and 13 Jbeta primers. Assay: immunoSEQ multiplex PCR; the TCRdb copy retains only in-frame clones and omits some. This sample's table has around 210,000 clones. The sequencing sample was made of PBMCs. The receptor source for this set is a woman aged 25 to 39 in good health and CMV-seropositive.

The DNA for the CDR3 is TGCGCCAGCAGCCAAGGTCGTAGCGGAGGGTGGACCCAGTACTTC. Translated: CASSQGRSGGWTQYF. The rearrangement joins TRBV4-3 to TRBJ2-5; possible D gene TRBD2, 6 bases. CDR1 LGHNA and CDR2 YSLEER come from the germline V gene. V gave up 1 base and J gave up 7 bases, with 16 bases separating them. The CDR3 loop spans 15 amino acids.

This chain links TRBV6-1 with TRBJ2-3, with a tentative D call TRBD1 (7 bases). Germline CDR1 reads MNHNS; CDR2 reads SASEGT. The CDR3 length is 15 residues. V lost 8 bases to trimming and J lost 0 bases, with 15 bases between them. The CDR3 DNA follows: TGTGCCAGCGGCTTGGAGGGGGCCAGCACAGATACGCAGTATTTT. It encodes CASGLEGASTDTQYF.